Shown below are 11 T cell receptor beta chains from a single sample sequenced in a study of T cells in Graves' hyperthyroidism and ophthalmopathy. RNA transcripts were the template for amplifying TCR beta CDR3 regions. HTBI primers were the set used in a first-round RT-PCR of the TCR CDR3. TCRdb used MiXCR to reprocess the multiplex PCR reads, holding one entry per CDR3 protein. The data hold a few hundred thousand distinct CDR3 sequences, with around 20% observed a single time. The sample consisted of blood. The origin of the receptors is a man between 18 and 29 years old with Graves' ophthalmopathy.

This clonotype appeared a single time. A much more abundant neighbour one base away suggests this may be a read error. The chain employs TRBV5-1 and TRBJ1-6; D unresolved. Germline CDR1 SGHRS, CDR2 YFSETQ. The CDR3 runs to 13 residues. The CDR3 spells CASSLVRNSPLHF. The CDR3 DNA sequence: TGTGCCAGCAGCTTAGTGAGAAATTCACCCCTCCACTTT.

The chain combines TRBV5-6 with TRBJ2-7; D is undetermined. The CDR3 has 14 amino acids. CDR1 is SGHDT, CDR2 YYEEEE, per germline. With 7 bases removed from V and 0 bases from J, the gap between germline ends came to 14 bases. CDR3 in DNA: TGTGCCAGCGGCCCGACTTGGAGCTCCTACGAGCAGTACTTC. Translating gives CASGPTWSSYEQYF. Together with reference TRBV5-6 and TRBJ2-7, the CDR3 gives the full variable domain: DAGVTQSPTHLIKTRGQQVTLRCSPKSGHDTVSWYQQALGQGPQFIFQYYEEEERQRGNFPDRFSGHQFPNYSSELNVNALLLGDSALYLCASGPTWSSYEQYFGPGTRLTVT.

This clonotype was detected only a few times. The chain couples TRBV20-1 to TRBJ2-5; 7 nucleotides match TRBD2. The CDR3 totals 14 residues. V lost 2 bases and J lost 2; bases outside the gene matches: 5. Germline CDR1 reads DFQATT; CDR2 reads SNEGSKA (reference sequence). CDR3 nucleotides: TGCAGTGCTAGATTCCGACTAGCACAAGAGACCCAGTACTTC. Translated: CSARFRLAQETQYF.

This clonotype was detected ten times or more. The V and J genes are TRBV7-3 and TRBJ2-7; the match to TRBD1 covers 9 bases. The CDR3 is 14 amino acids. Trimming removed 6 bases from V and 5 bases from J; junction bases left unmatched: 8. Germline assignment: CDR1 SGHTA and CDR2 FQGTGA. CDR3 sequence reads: CASSPGTGIDEQYF. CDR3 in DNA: TGTGCCAGCAGTCCCGGGACAGGGATTGACGAGCAGTACTTC.

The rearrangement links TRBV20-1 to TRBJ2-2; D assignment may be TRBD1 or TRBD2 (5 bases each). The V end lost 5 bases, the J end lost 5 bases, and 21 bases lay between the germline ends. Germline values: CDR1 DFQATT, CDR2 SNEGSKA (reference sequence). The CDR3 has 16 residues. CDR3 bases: TGCAGTGCTGGGGGAGACCCTCGAATGGGGACCGGGGAGCTGTTTTTT. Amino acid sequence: CSAGGDPRMGTGELFF.

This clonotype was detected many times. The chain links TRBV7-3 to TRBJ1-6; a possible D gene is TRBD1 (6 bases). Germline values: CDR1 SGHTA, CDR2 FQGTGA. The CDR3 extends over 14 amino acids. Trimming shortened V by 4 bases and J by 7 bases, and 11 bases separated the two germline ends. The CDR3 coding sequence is TGTGCCAGCAGCTCGACAGGACTCAATTCACCCCTCCACTTT. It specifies CASSSTGLNSPLHF. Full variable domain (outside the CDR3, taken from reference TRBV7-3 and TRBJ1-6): GAGVSQTPSNKVTEKGKYVELRCDPISGHTALYWYRQSLGQGPEFLIYFQGTGAADDSGLPNDRFFAVRPEGSVSTLKIQRTERGDSAVYLCASSSTGLNSPLHFGNGTRLTVT.

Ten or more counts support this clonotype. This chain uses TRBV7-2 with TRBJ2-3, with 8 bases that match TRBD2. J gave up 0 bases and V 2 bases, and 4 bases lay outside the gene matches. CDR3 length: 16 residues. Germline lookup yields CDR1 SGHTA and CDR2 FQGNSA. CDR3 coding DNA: TGTGCCAGCAGCTTATTGCGGGGGGTTAGCACAGATACGCAGTATTTT. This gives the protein CASSLLRGVSTDTQYF.

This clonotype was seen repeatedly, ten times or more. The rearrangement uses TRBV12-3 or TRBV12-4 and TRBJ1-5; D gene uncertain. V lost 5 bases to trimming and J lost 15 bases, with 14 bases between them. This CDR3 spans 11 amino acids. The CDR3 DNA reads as TGTGCCAGCAGTGCAACCGGGTTAAGGCATTTT. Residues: CASSATGLRHF.

CDR3: CATSDFRGQYF. The DNA for the CDR3 is TGTGCCACCAGTGATTTCAGGGGACAGTACTTC. The J gene is TRBJ2-4, the V gene TRBV24-1; possibly TRBD1 for D (6 bases). This CDR3 comprises 11 residues. CDR1 is KGHDR, CDR2 SFDVKD, per germline. The V end lost 1 base, the J end lost 13 bases, and 7 bases lay between the germline ends.

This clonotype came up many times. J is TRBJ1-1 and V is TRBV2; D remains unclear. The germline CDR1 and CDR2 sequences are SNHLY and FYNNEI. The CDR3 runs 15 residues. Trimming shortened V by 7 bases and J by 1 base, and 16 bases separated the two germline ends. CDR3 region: CASTLTPTGNTEAFF. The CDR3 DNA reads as TGTGCCAGCACCCTGACCCCCACCGGGAACACTGAAGCTTTCTTT.

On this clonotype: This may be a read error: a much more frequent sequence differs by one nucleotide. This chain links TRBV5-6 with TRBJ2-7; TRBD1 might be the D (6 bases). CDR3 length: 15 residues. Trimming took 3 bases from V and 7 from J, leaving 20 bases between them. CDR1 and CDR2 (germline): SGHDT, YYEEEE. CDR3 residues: CASSSGPRGSNEQYF. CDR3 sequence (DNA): TGTGCCAGCAGCTCCGGCCCTAGGGGGTCCAATGAGCAGTACTTC.